The next 17 T cell receptor beta chains were all read from a single sample in a study of vaccination effects on CD4 cells after COVID-19 (dated by TCRdb to 2021 to 2024). In the ViraFEST assay, PBMC were stimulated with viral peptide pools, and TCR sequencing was then used to find antigen-specific CD4+ T cell clonotypes based on their expansion. After approximately 11 days of culture, CD4+ T cells were isolated with the EasySep CD4+ T cell isolation kit. Healthy vaccine recipients had no prior SARS-CoV-2 infection, confirmed by negative nucleocapsid antibodies before and after vaccination. The library was prepared using the immunoSEQ multiplex PCR assay. TCRdb carries this immuneACCESS record with in-frame sequences only. Its versions omit some clonotypes, under half of them owing to an unresolved V gene in the studies checked, with the rest unexplained. The table for this sample lists fewer than 25,000 clones; almost 70% of them were counted only once. Approximately 10% of the sample goes to the ten largest clones.

These TCRs' antigens remain unknown. Source: CD4+ T cells from PBMCs cultured with HCoV-NL63 spike peptides, taken before COVID-19 vaccination. The sample's cell subset or site label is to be understood as: HCoV-NL63 spike overlapping peptide pool stimulation. These receptors all stem from a human donor who received a COVID-19 vaccine.

The chain employs TRBV4-2 and TRBJ2-6; maybe TRBD1 (6 bases). Per germline, CDR1 LGHNA and CDR2 YNFKEQ. The CDR3 has 16 amino acids. The germline V and J ends were trimmed by 2 bases and 0 bases, with 8 bases remaining between them. CDR3 sequence reads: CASSQKDSSGANVLTF. As DNA, the CDR3 is TGTGCCAGCAGCCAAAAGGACAGCTCTGGGGCCAACGTCCTGACTTTC.

This clone was seen only once. The V and J genes are TRBV9 and TRBJ2-3; D is perhaps TRBD2 (7 bases). The CDR3 is 18 residues long. From germline, CDR1 is SGDLS and CDR2 YYNGEE. The ends were cut back, 0 bases at V and 0 bases at J, with 17 bases in the middle. The CDR3 here is CASSVGLLGGASTDTQYF. DNA for the CDR3: TGTGCCAGCAGCGTAGGGCTTTTGGGGGGGGCTAGCACAGATACGCAGTATTTT.

Here the CDR3 DNA reads TGTGCCACCAGTGATCCCCCCGTGAATACGCAGTATTTT. This encodes CATSDPPVNTQYF. This sequence joins TRBV24-1 and TRBJ2-3; D remains unclear. V lost 3 bases, J lost 7 bases, and 10 bases lay in between. The CDR3 runs to 13 residues. Per germline, CDR1 KGHDR and CDR2 SFDVKD.

The chain employs TRBV20-1 and TRBJ1-1; no definite D call. Germline V gene lookup returns CDR1 DFQATT and CDR2 SNEGSKA (reference sequence). The CDR3 has 11 amino acids. V gave up 3 bases and J gave up 7 bases, with 9 bases separating them. As DNA, the CDR3 is TGCAGTGCTAGTCCGGTGGGTGAAGCTTTCTTT. This codes for CSASPVGEAFF.

The V and J genes are TRBV4-1 and TRBJ2-7; a weak D match, TRBD2 (6 bases). The CDR3 extends over 15 amino acids. Germline CDR1 and CDR2: MGHRA and YSYEKL. V lost 6 bases to trimming and J lost 0 bases, with 15 bases between them. CDR3 DNA: TGCGCCAGCAGGCGGGGCGCCGGGGCCTCCTACGAGCAGTACTTC. The encoded protein is CASRRGAGASYEQYF.

The J gene is TRBJ1-1, the V gene TRBV19; a possible D gene is TRBD1 (5 bases). V gave up 7 bases and J gave up 8 bases, with 17 bases separating them. Germline-derived CDR1 and CDR2 are LNHDA and SQIVND (reference sequence). CDR3 length equals 13 residues. CDR3 region: CASNNQGTYEAFF. In DNA form, the CDR3 reads TGTGCCAGTAATAATCAGGGAACCTACGAAGCTTTCTTT.

This rearrangement joins TRBV5-1 to TRBJ1-1; TRBD1 might be the D (6 bases). In germline, CDR1 is SGHRS, CDR2 YFSETQ. This CDR3 region has 14 residues. The V and J ends lost 0 bases and 1 base respectively, with 7 bases between them. In DNA form, the CDR3 reads TGCGCCAGCAGCTTGGGACAGGAGAACACTGAAGCTTTCTTT. This gives the protein CASSLGQENTEAFF.

J is TRBJ2-6 and V is TRBV10-3; 7 bases fit TRBD2. The CDR3 has 17 residues. V lost 8 bases, J lost 0 bases, and 10 bases stayed unmatched. CDR1 and CDR2 (germline): ENHRY, SYGVKD. The CDR3 DNA reads TGTGCCATCGGTGGGGGGGGACCCAACTCTGGGGCCAACGTCCTGACTTTC. Its protein product is CAIGGGGPNSGANVLTF.

The genes are TRBV5-6 and TRBJ2-1; 15 bases agree with TRBD2. The germline V gene has CDR1 SGHDT and CDR2 YYEEEE. The CDR3 contains 19 residues. The junction had 8 bases not matched to a gene; V was cut back by 4 bases and J by 0 bases. The CDR3 sequence: CASSAKGTSGRSSYNEQFF. Here the CDR3 DNA reads TGTGCCAGCAGCGCTAAAGGGACTAGCGGGAGGAGCTCCTACAATGAGCAGTTCTTC.

The chain carries TRBV6-2 or TRBV6-3 and TRBJ1-2; D ambiguous. Germline CDR1 and CDR2: MNHEY and SVGEGT. Trimming removed 0 bases from V and 10 bases from J, with 15 bases in between. The CDR3 sequence is 14 residues long. CDR3 loop: CASSYSGKTHDYTF. CDR3 coding DNA: TGTGCCAGCAGTTACTCGGGGAAGACTCATGACTACACCTTC.

The genes are TRBV14 and TRBJ1-2; 7 bases fit TRBD1. The junction had 8 bases not matched to a gene; V was cut back by 2 bases and J by 8 bases. The length of the CDR3 is 14 residues. Germline CDR1 reads SGHDN; CDR2 reads FVKESK. The CDR3 sequence: CASSQIQGLRGYTF. The CDR3 coding sequence is TGTGCCAGCAGCCAAATACAGGGGCTGAGGGGCTACACCTTC.

The V and J genes are TRBV18 and TRBJ1-1; the D gene is possibly TRBD1 (5 bases). V was pared by 3 bases and J by 1 base, with 15 bases between. Germline V lookup: CDR1 KGHSH, CDR2 LQKENI. CDR3 size: 16 residues. CDR3 protein: CASSPMGSGTNTEAFF. The CDR3 DNA follows: TGTGCCAGCTCACCGATGGGTAGCGGGACGAACACTGAAGCTTTCTTT.

The chain combines TRBV5-1 with TRBJ2-5; 9 bases align to TRBD2. The CDR3 covers 17 residues. Trimming at V came to 0 bases and at J to 5 bases, leaving 11 bases not matched to a gene. The germline V gene has CDR1 SGHRS and CDR2 YFSETQ. CDR3 protein: CASSLVSSGASGETQYF. CDR3 in DNA: TGCGCCAGCAGCTTGGTATCTAGCGGGGCTTCTGGGGAGACCCAGTACTTC.

The chain employs TRBV11-2 and TRBJ2-1; 8 nucleotides match TRBD2. This CDR3 region has 16 residues. The germline CDR1 and CDR2 sequences are SGHAT and FQNNGV. V dropped 4 bases and J dropped 8; count of bases not matched to a gene: 13. The CDR3 nucleotides are TGTGCCAGCAGCTCTCCCGGGACTAGAGATCTATATGAGCAGTTCTTC. Its protein product is CASSSPGTRDLYEQFF.

Here the CDR3 reads CASSLETGLSPLHF. The CDR3 nucleotides read TGTGCCAGCAGCTTAGAGACAGGGCTTTCACCCCTCCACTTT. This chain uses TRBV11-2 with TRBJ1-6; TRBD1 matches 7 bases. With V trimmed by 0 bases and J by 9 bases, 2 bases remained unmatched. This CDR3 is built from 14 residues. In germline, CDR1 is SGHAT, CDR2 FQNNGV.

The chain has TRBV6-1 and TRBJ1-5; D possibly corresponds to TRBD1 (6 bases). Per the germline V gene, CDR1 is MNHNS and CDR2 is SASEGT. V was shortened by 1 base and J by 6 bases, with 13 bases between the two germline ends. This CDR3 region has 15 residues. The CDR3 protein is CASSEVGGAGQPQHF. The CDR3 nucleotides read TGTGCCAGCAGTGAAGTGGGGGGCGCGGGTCAGCCCCAGCATTTT.

The chain couples TRBV6-1 to TRBJ1-1, with 9 bases that match TRBD1. This CDR3 is built from 16 residues. The germline V gene has CDR1 MNHNS and CDR2 SASEGT. With 5 bases clipped from V and 1 base from J, the junction kept 8 bases outside the gene matches. The CDR3 nucleotides read TGTGCCAGCAGTAAAGGGACAGGGAGCTCGAACACTGAAGCTTTCTTT. Protein: CASSKGTGSSNTEAFF.